The rows below give T cell receptor beta chains drawn from one sample of a study of shared clonotypes between healthy human individuals. Assay used: immunoSEQ multiplex PCR; TCRdb lists only in-frame clones, some missing. The sample comprises approximately 2.4 million clones, 95% of which are singletons, and roughly 0.13% rests with the top ten. The sequencing input was naive CD4+ T cells sorted from blood. The receptor set was obtained from a man aged 18 to 35 in good health. The CDR3 runs from the conserved cysteine through the conserved F or W. D genes are given only for firm matches. Only part of the rows carry a size: once, few, many, or a class if the clone is expanded.

clone size	D gene	V gene	J gene	CDR3 DNA	CDR3 protein
NA	NA	TRBV2	TRBJ2-2	TGTGCCAGCAGTGACGAATCGAACACCGGGGAGCTGTTTTTT	CASSDESNTGELFF
NA	TRBD1	TRBV6-6	TRBJ1-4	TGTGCCAGCAATGGGGGGACAGGGACAGGGAATGAAAAACTGTTTTTT	CASNGGTGTGNEKLFF
NA	NA	TRBV27	TRBJ2-7	TGTGCCAGCAGTTTTACAGGGATCCCCTACGAGCAGTACTTC	CASSFTGIPYEQYF
NA	NA	TRBV6-5	TRBJ1-1	TGTGCCAGCACACGGACAGAGAACACTGAAGCTTTCTTT	CASTRTENTEAFF
NA	TRBD1	TRBV10-2	TRBJ1-6	TGCGCCAGCAGTTTCAGGACAGGGGGAAAATCACCCCTCCACTTT	CASSFRTGGKSPLHF
NA	TRBD2	TRBV5-1	TRBJ2-7	TGCGCCAGCAGCTTGGGTTCTTCGGGACTAGCGGGAGTTCGCGAGCAGTACTTC	CASSLGSSGLAGVREQYF
NA	TRBD1	TRBV29-1	TRBJ2-3	TGCAGCGTGGAGACAGGGATTTTTGCAGATACGCAGTATTTT	CSVETGIFADTQYF
NA	NA	TRBV5-4	TRBJ2-5	TGTGCCAGCAGCTTGGACCGTGAGACCCAGTACTTC	CASSLDRETQYF
NA	TRBD1	TRBV4-3	TRBJ1-5	TGCGCCAGCAGCCAGGGGACAGGGGCAAATCAGCCCCAGCATTTT	CASSQGTGANQPQHF
few	TRBD1	TRBV6-6	TRBJ2-7	TGTGCCAGCAGTTACCCGGACAGGGCGTCCTACGAGCAGTACTTC	CASSYPDRASYEQYF
NA	NA	TRBV5-1	TRBJ1-6	TGCGCCAGCAGCTCAGATAATTCACCCCTCCACTTT	CASSSDNSPLHF
NA	NA	TRBV10-2	TRBJ1-5	TGCGCCAGCAGTGAGTCGACGCGACCCGGCGGGCCCCAGCATTTT	CASSESTRPGGPQHF
NA	NA	TRBV6-5	TRBJ2-2	TGTGCCAGCAGTTACGATAGACTAGAGGAAACCGGGGAGCTGTTTTTT	CASSYDRLEETGELFF
NA	NA	TRBV5-1	TRBJ1-1	TGCGCCAGCCACGTAACGGGGGGGGCAAACACTGAAGCTTTCTTT	CASHVTGGANTEAFF
NA	NA	TRBV6-1	TRBJ1-6	TGTGCCAGCGTTGACAGGCGAGATTCACCCCTCCACTTT	CASVDRRDSPLHF
NA	NA	TRBV28	TRBJ1-1	TGTGCCAGCAGTCCGCGAACACAGGGTTACACTGAAGCTTTCTTT	CASSPRTQGYTEAFF
NA	NA	TRBV28	TRBJ1-3	TGTGCCAGCAGCTGGACGGTAGTCTCTGGAAACACCATATATTTT	CASSWTVVSGNTIYF
NA	NA	TRBV4-2	TRBJ1-2	TGTGCCAGCAGCCCCGGGGCAGGGGATAACTATGGCTACACCTTC	CASSPGAGDNYGYTF
NA	NA	TRBV30	TRBJ1-5	TGTGCCTGGAGTGACAGCAATCAGCCCCAGCATTTT	CAWSDSNQPQHF
NA	NA	TRBV15	TRBJ1-2	TGTGCCACCAGCAGAGATGGAAGTGCTAACTATGGCTACACCTTC	CATSRDGSANYGYTF
NA	NA	TRBV2	TRBJ2-1	TGTGCCAGCAGCCAAGCTGGATGGGGGAGTATAAACAATGAGCAGTTCTTC	CASSQAGWGSINNEQFF
NA	TRBD1	TRBV5-6	TRBJ1-3	TGTGCCAGCAGCCCTCAGGGGGAAGGAAACACCATATATTTT	CASSPQGEGNTIYF
once	NA	TRBV7-9	TRBJ2-6	TGTGCCAGCAGCTATACAGGATCTGGGGCCAACGTCCTGACTTTC	CASSYTGSGANVLTF
NA	TRBD1	TRBV6-1	TRBJ1-2	TGTGCCAGCAGTGAAAGGGCCCGACAGGGAAATGGCTACACCTTC	CASSERARQGNGYTF
NA	NA	TRBV7-8	TRBJ2-6	TGTGCCAGCAGCCCGACCTACGCGACCGGGGCCAACGTCCTGACTTTC	CASSPTYATGANVLTF
NA	TRBD2	TRBV6-5	TRBJ2-2	TGTGCCAGTAACCTAGCGGGAGCTAAGGAGCTGTTTTTT	CASNLAGAKELFF
NA	TRBD1	TRBV25-1	TRBJ1-1	TGTGCCAGCAGCGACTTGCAGGGGGCTAGGGCTTTCTTT	CASSDLQGARAFF
NA	NA	TRBV10-3	TRBJ1-3	TGTGCCATCAGGCTAGGAAACACCATATATTTT	CAIRLGNTIYF
NA	NA	TRBV19	TRBJ1-6	TGTGCCAGTAGTCCAGAGCAGAGCTCCTATAATTCACCCCTCCACTTT	CASSPEQSSYNSPLHF